The clone carrying this TCR beta chain was counted many times. Its antigen is undetermined. MiXCR, run by TCRdb on the 5' RACE reads, gives a single entry per CDR3 protein. This table holds tens of thousands of distinct CDR3 sequences, under 6.5% found once. This sample is drawn from a study of neurological immune-mediated disorders. Study-wide findings and caveats: While HTLV-1-associated myelopathy showed the greatest TCR clonal expansion, multiple sclerosis showed the least, falling below healthy controls.

The sequence was collected from a woman in her 40s in good health. The sequencing sample was made of CD4+ T cells from blood.

CDR3 coding DNA: TGTGCCAGCAGTTTTAGATTACTCACAGATACGCAGTATTTT. Translating gives CASSFRLLTDTQYF. The chain is built from TRBV27 and TRBJ2-3; D not resolved. V was trimmed by 3 bases and J by 2 bases, leaving 9 bases between them. CDR3 length: 14 residues. Germline V gives CDR1 MNHEY, CDR2 SMNVEV (reference sequence).